This TCR beta chain is from a study of regulatory T cells in long-lasting Graves disease. The germline V gene has CDR1 MGHRA and CDR2 YSYEKL. This CDR3 has 16 residues. Trimming at V came to 1 base and at J to 3 bases, leaving 8 bases not matched to a gene. iRepertoire HTBI primers and Arm-PCR of CDR3 regions built TCR beta libraries. TCRdb reprocessed the multiplex PCR reads with MiXCR, giving one entry per CDR3 protein. The table includes 350,000 to 450,000 distinct CDR3 sequences, under 15% detected once. Time point reported: newly diagnosed GD, antithyroid drugs for less than 3 months. RNA isolated from PBMCs was used to make the TCR library. The same data also went into a second study, on T cells in Graves' hyperthyroidism and ophthalmopathy. That paper notes: TCR CDR3 underwent first-round RT-PCR with the HTBI primer set.

The material was peripheral blood mononuclear cells (PBMCs), obtained at new diagnosis, from a patient treated with antithyroid drugs. The genes are TRBV4-1 and TRBJ2-7; 8 bases align to TRBD2. This receptor was taken from a woman in her thirties with Graves disease. In DNA, the CDR3 is TGCGCCAGCAGCCAAGGAAGGGCGAGCGGGAGCTACGAGCAGTACTTC. Protein sequence: CASSQGRASGSYEQYF.